A selection of T cell receptor beta chains follows, all from one sample in a study of blood T cell repertoires in COVID-19. Method: immunoSEQ multiplex PCR; TCRdb's copy keeps in-frame clones and lacks some. The repertoire includes 200,000 or so clones, 80% to 90% of them detected once, and 7% to 8.5% sits in the top ten. Source material: PBMCs or T cells enriched from blood (not recorded which). The receptor source for this set is a man between 25 and 39 years old in a cohort exposed to, infected with or recovered from COVID-19 (not recorded which). CDR3s include the opening cysteine and the closing phenylalanine or tryptophan. The D gene is left open where the match is weak. Only some rows state a clone size, as once, few, many or a class for expanded clones.

size	V	D	J	CDR3	DNA
NA	TRBV24-1	NA	TRBJ1-3	CATSDAQPGLSGNTIYF	TGTGCCACCAGTGATGCCCAACCGGGACTGAGTGGAAACACCATATATTTT
few	TRBV2	TRBD2	TRBJ2-1	CASRGTSGRGNEQFF	TGTGCCAGCAGAGGGACTAGCGGGAGGGGCAATGAGCAGTTCTTC
NA	TRBV7-8	TRBD1	TRBJ1-5	CASSFDDRGNQPQHF	TGTGCCAGCAGCTTTGACGACAGGGGAAATCAGCCCCAGCATTTT
few	TRBV6-1	NA	TRBJ2-7	CASSEPGFYEQYF	TGTGCCAGCAGTGAACCGGGTTTCTACGAGCAGTACTTC
NA	TRBV6-6	NA	TRBJ1-5	CASIMGAQGHQHF	TGTGCCAGCATCATGGGGGCCCAAGGGCACCAGCATTTT
once	TRBV4-2	NA	TRBJ2-1	CASSQRLGYNEQFF	TGTGCCAGCAGCCAAAGACTAGGGTACAATGAGCAGTTCTTC
NA	TRBV7-8	NA	TRBJ2-7	CASSLLARLEQYF	TGTGCCAGCAGCTTACTGGCTAGGCTCGAGCAGTACTTC
NA	TRBV28	NA	TRBJ2-1	CASSFIDSYNEQFF	TGTGCCAGCAGTTTCATAGACAGCTACAATGAGCAGTTCTTC
NA	TRBV7-9	TRBD2	TRBJ2-5	CASSTTSGSVRETQYF	TGTGCCAGCAGTACGACTAGCGGGAGTGTCCGAGAGACCCAGTACTTC
NA	TRBV7-8	TRBD1	TRBJ1-5	CASSTNPGQGINQPQHF	TGTGCCAGCAGCACAAATCCGGGACAGGGGATCAATCAGCCCCAGCATTTT
once	TRBV28	NA	TRBJ1-1	CASTYPAKNTEAFF	TGTGCCAGCACCTACCCCGCCAAGAACACTGAAGCTTTCTTT
NA	TRBV5-1	TRBD1	TRBJ1-4	CASSDGTATNEKLFF	TGCGCCAGCAGCGATGGGACAGCAACTAATGAAAAACTGTTTTTT
NA	TRBV18	TRBD1	TRBJ2-3	CASSPPGTDTDTQYF	TGTGCCAGCTCACCACCGGGGACAGACACAGATACGCAGTATTTT
NA	TRBV7-2	NA	TRBJ2-1	CASSLGQIRIQFF	TGTGCCAGCAGCTTAGGACAGATTCGCATTCAGTTCTTC
NA	TRBV21-1	NA	TRBJ1-1	CYRGRNTEAFF	TGTTACAGGGGGCGGAACACTGAAGCTTTCTTT
NA	TRBV28	NA	TRBJ1-1	CASRAGNRMGTEAFF	TGTGCCAGCAGAGCCGGGAACCGCATGGGGACTGAAGCTTTCTTT
NA	TRBV7-6	NA	TRBJ2-1	CASSLYHRRSSYNEQFF	TGTGCCAGCAGCCTATATCACAGGCGTAGTTCCTACAATGAGCAGTTCTTC
NA	TRBV2	NA	TRBJ2-1	CASSETRQAPSNEQFF	TGTGCCAGCAGTGAAACTAGACAGGCCCCCAGCAATGAGCAGTTCTTC
NA	TRBV11-2	NA	TRBJ2-2	CASSQLVDTGELFF	TGTGCCAGCAGCCAACTAGTAGACACCGGGGAGCTGTTTTTT
once	TRBV19	TRBD1	TRBJ1-4	CASSMENRGYEKLFF	TGTGCCAGTAGTATGGAGAACAGGGGGTATGAAAAACTGTTTTTT
NA	TRBV27	NA	TRBJ2-7	CASSLAPGGRAYEQYF	TGTGCCAGCAGTTTAGCCCCCGGGGGGCGCGCCTACGAGCAGTACTTC
once	TRBV4-1	TRBD2	TRBJ2-3	CASSQSLAAGDTQYF	TGCGCCAGCAGCCAGTCACTAGCGGCGGGGGATACGCAGTATTTT
NA	TRBV24-1	NA	TRBJ2-5	CATSDHRGGVDQETQYF	TGTGCCACCAGTGACCACAGGGGCGGGGTGGACCAAGAGACCCAGTACTTC
NA	TRBV5-6	TRBD2	TRBJ2-1	CASRREAGLSYNEQFF	TGTGCCAGCAGAAGGGAAGCGGGACTGTCCTACAATGAGCAGTTCTTC
NA	TRBV7-6	NA	TRBJ2-2	CASSPPAAGNTGELFF	TGTGCCAGCAGCCCCCCAGCGGCGGGCAACACCGGGGAGCTGTTTTTT
NA	TRBV5-1	TRBD2	TRBJ2-5	CASSLIGEGEETQYF	TGCGCCAGCAGCTTGATAGGGGAGGGAGAGGAGACCCAGTACTTC
NA	TRBV27	TRBD1	TRBJ1-3	CASSLGQGHRDTIYF	TGTGCCAGCAGTCTGGGACAGGGGCATAGGGACACCATATATTTT
NA	TRBV28	NA	TRBJ1-3	CASSRYRVRGNTIYF	TGTGCCAGCAGCCGATACAGGGTACGGGGAAACACCATATATTTT
NA	TRBV7-8	NA	TRBJ1-2	CASSLVGAGERGFNYGYTF	TGTGCCAGCAGCTTAGTCGGGGCCGGGGAGCGGGGATTTAACTATGGCTACACCTTC
NA	TRBV5-6	NA	TRBJ1-2	CASSGSDRNYGYTF	TGTGCCAGCAGCGGTTCAGACAGAAACTATGGCTACACCTTC
few	TRBV11-2	TRBD1	TRBJ1-2	CASSSRDRERGYTF	TGTGCCAGCAGCTCCCGGGACAGGGAACGTGGCTACACCTTC
NA	TRBV7-8	NA	TRBJ2-1	CASTLPTSEVKDEQFF	TGTGCCAGCACCCTCCCCACCAGCGAGGTGAAGGATGAGCAGTTCTTC
NA	TRBV20-1	TRBD1	TRBJ1-2	CSAQGAGGYTF	TGCAGTGCCCAGGGGGCAGGTGGCTACACCTTC
NA	TRBV5-1	NA	TRBJ2-5	CASSFSQGGEETQYF	TGCGCCAGCAGCTTTTCTCAGGGGGGAGAGGAGACCCAGTACTTC
NA	TRBV6-4	TRBD2	TRBJ2-1	CASSDAFGTSGRNEQFF	TGTGCCAGCAGTGACGCCTTCGGGACTAGCGGGAGGAATGAGCAGTTCTTC
NA	TRBV28	NA	TRBJ1-5	CASSRGQPQHF	TGTGCCAGCAGTAGGGGTCAGCCCCAGCATTTT
few	TRBV15	TRBD2	TRBJ2-1	CATSRDPGGRTGEQFF	TGTGCCACCAGCAGAGATCCTGGCGGGAGAACAGGTGAGCAGTTCTTC
NA	TRBV4-1	NA	TRBJ1-1	CASSLMTGNTEAFF	TGCGCCAGCAGCCTAATGACAGGGAACACTGAAGCTTTCTTT
NA	TRBV9	NA	TRBJ1-2	CASSVGKGNYGYTF	TGTGCCAGCAGCGTAGGAAAGGGGAATTATGGCTACACCTTC
NA	TRBV24-1	TRBD1	TRBJ2-2	CATSDSGTGGRSTGELFF	TGTGCCACCAGTGATTCCGGGACAGGGGGACGGAGCACCGGGGAGCTGTTTTTT
NA	TRBV10-3	TRBD1	TRBJ2-3	CAISESAGGMDTQYF	TGTGCCATCAGTGAGTCTGCAGGGGGCATGGATACGCAGTATTTT
medium-sized	TRBV16	TRBD1	TRBJ1-5	CASSLPDRENQPQHF	TGTGCCAGCAGCCTTCCGGACAGGGAGAATCAGCCCCAGCATTTT
NA	TRBV28	NA	TRBJ2-7	CASSLSSAYEQYF	TGTGCCAGCAGTTTATCTTCTGCCTACGAGCAGTACTTC
NA	TRBV28	TRBD1	TRBJ1-1	CASSSGTENTEAFF	TGTGCCAGCAGTTCCGGGACAGAGAACACTGAAGCTTTCTTT
NA	TRBV3-1/TRBV3-2	NA	TRBJ2-7	CASSQARGYEQYF	TGTGCCAGCAGCCAAGCCAGGGGTTACGAGCAGTACTTC